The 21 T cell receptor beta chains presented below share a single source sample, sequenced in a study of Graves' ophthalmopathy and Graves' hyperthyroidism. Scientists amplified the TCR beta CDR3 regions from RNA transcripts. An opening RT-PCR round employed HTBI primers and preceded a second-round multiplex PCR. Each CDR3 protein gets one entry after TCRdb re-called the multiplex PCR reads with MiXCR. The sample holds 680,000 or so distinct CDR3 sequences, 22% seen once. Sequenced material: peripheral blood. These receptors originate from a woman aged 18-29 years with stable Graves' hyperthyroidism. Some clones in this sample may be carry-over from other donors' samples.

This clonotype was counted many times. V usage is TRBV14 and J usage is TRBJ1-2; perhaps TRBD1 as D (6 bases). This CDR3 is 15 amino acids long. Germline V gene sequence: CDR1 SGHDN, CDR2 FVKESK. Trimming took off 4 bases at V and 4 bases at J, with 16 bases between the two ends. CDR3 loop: CASSLGLDRGYGYTF. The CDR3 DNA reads TGTGCCAGCAGCCTCGGATTGGACAGAGGCTATGGCTACACCTTC. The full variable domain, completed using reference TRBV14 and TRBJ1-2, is EAGVTQFPSHSVIEKGQTVTLRCDPISGHDNLYWYRRVMGKEIKFLLHFVKESKQDESGMPNNRFLAERTGGTYSTLKVQPAELEDSGVYFCASSLGLDRGYGYTFGSGTRLTVV.

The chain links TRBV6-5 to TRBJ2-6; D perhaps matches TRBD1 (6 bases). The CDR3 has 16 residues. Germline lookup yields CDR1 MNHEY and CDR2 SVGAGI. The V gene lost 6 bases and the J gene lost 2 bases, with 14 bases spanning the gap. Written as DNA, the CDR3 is TGTGCCAGCAGACTCGAACAGGGAACTGGGGCCAACGTCCTGACTTTC. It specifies CASRLEQGTGANVLTF.

CDR3 loop: CASRPPVVGETQYF. In DNA form, the CDR3 reads TGTGCCAGCAGACCTCCGGTCGTCGGAGAGACCCAGTACTTC. This sequence joins TRBV12-3 or TRBV12-4 and TRBJ2-5, with D unresolved. The CDR3 spans 14 residues. The V end was cut by 6 bases, the J end by 4 bases, with 15 bases between.

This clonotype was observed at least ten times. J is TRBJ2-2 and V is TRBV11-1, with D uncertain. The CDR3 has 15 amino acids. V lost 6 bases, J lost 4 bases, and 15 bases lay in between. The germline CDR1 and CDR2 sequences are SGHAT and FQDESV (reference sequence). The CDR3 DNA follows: TGTGCCAGCAGTTTCAGGTCTCGTGTCACCGGGGAGCTGTTTTTT. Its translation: CASSFRSRVTGELFF.

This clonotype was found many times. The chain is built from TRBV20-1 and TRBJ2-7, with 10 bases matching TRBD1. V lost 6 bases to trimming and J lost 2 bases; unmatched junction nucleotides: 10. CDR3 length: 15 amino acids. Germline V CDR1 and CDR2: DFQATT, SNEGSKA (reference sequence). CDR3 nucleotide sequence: TGCAGTGCCATCCCCCGGGACAGGGGAACCTACGAGCAGTACTTC. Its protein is CSAIPRDRGTYEQYF.

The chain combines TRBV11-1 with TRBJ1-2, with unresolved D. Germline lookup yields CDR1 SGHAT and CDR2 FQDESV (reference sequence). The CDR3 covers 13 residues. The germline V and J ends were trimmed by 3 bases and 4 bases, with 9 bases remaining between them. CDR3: CASSFNRIYGYTF. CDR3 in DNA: TGTGCCAGCAGCTTTAACAGAATCTATGGCTACACCTTC.

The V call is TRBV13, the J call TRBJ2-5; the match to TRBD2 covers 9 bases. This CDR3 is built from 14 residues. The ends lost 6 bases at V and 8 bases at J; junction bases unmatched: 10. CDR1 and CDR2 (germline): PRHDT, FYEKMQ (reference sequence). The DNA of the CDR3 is TGTGCCAGCAGTTCACGACTAGCGGTAGATACCCAGTACTTC. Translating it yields CASSSRLAVDTQYF.

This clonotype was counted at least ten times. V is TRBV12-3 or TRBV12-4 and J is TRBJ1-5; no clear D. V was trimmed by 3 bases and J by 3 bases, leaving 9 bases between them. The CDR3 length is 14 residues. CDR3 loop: CASSLGHTNQPQHF. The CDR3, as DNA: TGTGCCAGCAGTTTGGGTCACACCAATCAGCCCCAGCATTTT.

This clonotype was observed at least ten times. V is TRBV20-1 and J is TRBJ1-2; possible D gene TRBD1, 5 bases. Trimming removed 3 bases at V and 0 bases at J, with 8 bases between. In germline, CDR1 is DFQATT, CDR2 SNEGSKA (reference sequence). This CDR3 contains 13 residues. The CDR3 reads CSARTETNYGYTF. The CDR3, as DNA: TGCAGTGCTAGGACAGAGACTAACTATGGCTACACCTTC.

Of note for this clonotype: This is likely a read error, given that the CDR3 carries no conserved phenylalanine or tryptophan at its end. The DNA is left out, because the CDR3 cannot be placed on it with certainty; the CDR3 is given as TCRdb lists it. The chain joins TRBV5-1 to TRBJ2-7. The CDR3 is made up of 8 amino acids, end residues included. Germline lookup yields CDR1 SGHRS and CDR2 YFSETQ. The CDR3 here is CASSSDPT.

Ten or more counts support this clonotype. The DNA of the CDR3 is TGCAGCGGTCCGGGACAGGACTATGGCTACACCTTC. As protein: CSGPGQDYGYTF. V is TRBV29-1 and J is TRBJ1-2, with 8 bases aligning to TRBD1. The CDR3 spans 12 residues. With V trimmed by 7 bases and J by 3 bases, 4 bases remained unmatched. Germline CDR1 SQVTM, CDR2 ANQGSEA.

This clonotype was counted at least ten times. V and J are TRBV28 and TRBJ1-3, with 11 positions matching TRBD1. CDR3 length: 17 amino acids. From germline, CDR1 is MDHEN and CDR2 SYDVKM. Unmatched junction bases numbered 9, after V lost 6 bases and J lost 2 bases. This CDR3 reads CASRPQPGQGAGNTIYF. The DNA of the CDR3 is TGTGCCAGCAGGCCCCAACCGGGACAGGGGGCTGGAAACACCATATATTTT. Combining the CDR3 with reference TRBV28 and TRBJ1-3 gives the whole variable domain DVKVTQSSRYLVKRTGEKVFLECVQDMDHENMFWYRQDPGLGLRLIYFSYDVKMKEKGDIPEGYSVSREKKERFSLILESASTNQTSMYLCASRPQPGQGAGNTIYFGEGSWLTVV.

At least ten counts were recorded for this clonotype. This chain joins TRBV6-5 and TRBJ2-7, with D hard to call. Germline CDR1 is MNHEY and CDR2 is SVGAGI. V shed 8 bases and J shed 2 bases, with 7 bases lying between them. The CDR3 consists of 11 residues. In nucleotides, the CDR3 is TGTGCCAGCTGGACGACCTACGAGCAGTACTTC. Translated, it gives CASWTTYEQYF.

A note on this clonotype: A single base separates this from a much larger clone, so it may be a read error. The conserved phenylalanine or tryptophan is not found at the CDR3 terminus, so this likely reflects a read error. The CDR3 protein is CASSPPGHFLSYTL. The CDR3 DNA sequence: TGTGCCAGCAGTCCTCCGGGCCACTTTTTGAGCTACACCCTC. The chain joins TRBV6-5 to TRBJ1-2; D unresolved. CDR1 is MNHEY, CDR2 SVGAGI, per germline. V was trimmed by 5 bases and J by 9 bases, leaving 19 bases between them. The CDR3 totals 14 residues.

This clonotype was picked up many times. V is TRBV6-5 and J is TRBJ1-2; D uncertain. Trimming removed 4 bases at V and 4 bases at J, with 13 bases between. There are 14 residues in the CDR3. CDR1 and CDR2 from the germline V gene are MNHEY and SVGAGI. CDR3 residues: CASSSTGNSYGYTF. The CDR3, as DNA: TGTGCCAGCAGTTCGACGGGAAACTCCTATGGCTACACCTTC.

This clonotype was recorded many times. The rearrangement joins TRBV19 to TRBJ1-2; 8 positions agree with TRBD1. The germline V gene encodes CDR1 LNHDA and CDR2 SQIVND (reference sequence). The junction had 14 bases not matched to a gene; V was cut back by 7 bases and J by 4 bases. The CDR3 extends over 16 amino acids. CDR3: CASNGQGDPISYGYTF. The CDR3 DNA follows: TGTGCCAGTAACGGACAGGGCGACCCGATCAGCTATGGCTACACCTTC.

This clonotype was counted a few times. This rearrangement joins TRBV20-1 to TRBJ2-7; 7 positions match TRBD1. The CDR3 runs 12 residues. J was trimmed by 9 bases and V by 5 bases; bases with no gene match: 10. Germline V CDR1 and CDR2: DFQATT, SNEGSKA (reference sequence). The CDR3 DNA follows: TGCAGTGCTGACCGACAGGGTCGAGGGCAGTACTTC. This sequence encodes CSADRQGRGQYF.

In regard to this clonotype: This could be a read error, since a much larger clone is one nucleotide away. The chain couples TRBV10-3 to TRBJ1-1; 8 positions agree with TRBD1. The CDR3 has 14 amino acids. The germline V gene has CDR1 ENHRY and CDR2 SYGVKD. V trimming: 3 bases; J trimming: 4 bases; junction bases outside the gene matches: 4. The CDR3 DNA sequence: TGTGCCATCAGTGAATCCAGGGGGCTCACTGAAGCTTTCTTT. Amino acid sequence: CAISESRGLTEAFF.

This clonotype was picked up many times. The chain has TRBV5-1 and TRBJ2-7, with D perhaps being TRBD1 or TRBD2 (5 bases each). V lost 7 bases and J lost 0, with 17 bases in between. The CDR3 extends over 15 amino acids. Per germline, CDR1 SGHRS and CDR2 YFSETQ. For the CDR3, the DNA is TGCGCCAGCCGCTGGGGGTCCCCAAGCTCCTACGAGCAGTACTTC. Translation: CASRWGSPSSYEQYF. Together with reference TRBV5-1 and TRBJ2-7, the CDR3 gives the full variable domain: KAGVTQTPRYLIKTRGQQVTLSCSPISGHRSVSWYQQTPGQGLQFLFEYFSETQRNKGNFPGRFSGRQFSNSRSEMNVSTLELGDSALYLCASRWGSPSSYEQYFGPGTRLTVT.

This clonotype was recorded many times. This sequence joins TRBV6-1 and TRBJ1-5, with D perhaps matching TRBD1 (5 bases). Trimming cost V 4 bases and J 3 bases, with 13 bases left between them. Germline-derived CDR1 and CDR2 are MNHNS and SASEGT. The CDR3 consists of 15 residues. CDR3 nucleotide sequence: TGTGCCAGCAGTGGCCCGGGACTCCACAATCAGCCCCAGCATTTT. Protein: CASSGPGLHNQPQHF.

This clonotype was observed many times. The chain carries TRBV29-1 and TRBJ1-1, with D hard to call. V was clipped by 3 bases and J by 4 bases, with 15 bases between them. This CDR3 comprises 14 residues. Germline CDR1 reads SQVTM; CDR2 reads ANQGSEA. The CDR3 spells CSVEVPMRSTEAFF. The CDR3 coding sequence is TGCAGCGTTGAGGTGCCAATGAGGTCCACTGAAGCTTTCTTT.